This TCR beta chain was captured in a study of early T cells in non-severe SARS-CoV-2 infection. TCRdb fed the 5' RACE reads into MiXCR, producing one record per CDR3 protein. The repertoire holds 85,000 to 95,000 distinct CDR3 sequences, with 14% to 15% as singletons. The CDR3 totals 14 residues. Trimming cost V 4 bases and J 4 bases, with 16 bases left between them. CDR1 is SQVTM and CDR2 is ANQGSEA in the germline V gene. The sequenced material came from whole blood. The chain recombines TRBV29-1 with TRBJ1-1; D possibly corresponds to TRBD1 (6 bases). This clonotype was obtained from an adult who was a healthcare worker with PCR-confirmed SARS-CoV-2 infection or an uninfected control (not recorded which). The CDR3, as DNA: TGCAGCGTTGGTGGTTCCGGGGGCGGCACTGAAGCTTTCTTT. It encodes CSVGGSGGGTEAFF.